The 10 T cell receptor beta chains below come from one sample, sequenced in a study of response to subunit inactivated influenza vaccine. Via MiXCR, TCRdb re-called the RT-PCR reads, giving one row per CDR3 protein. There are a few hundred thousand distinct CDR3 sequences in the sample; 22% occur only once, and about 9.4% lies in the top ten. Sequencing used PBMCs from blood, obtained approximately 20 months after vaccination. The receptors come from a man aged 50-75 years who received an inactivated influenza vaccine.

This clonotype has a handful of counts. V usage is TRBV7-2 and J usage is TRBJ1-2, with 10 bases fitting TRBD1. Unmatched junction bases numbered 6, after V lost 5 bases and J lost 3 bases. The CDR3 sequence is 15 residues long. Germline CDR1 and CDR2: SGHTA and FQGNSA. In DNA form, the CDR3 reads TGTGCCAGCAGCAGGACCGGGACAGGGGACTATGGCTACACCTTC. Its protein is CASSRTGTGDYGYTF.

V usage is TRBV29-1 and J usage is TRBJ2-5, with D possibly matching TRBD1 (5 bases). The V end lost 6 bases, the J end lost 1 base, and 15 bases lay between the germline ends. The germline gives CDR1 SQVTM, CDR2 ANQGSEA. CDR3 size: 14 residues. CDR3 amino acids: CSVDIAGIQETQYF. The CDR3, as DNA: TGCAGCGTAGACATTGCAGGGATCCAAGAGACCCAGTACTTC.

The V and J genes are TRBV14 and TRBJ2-2; D call uncertain. Germline V gives CDR1 SGHDN, CDR2 FVKESK. This CDR3 spans 15 amino acids. Trimming removed 1 base at V and 1 base at J, with 7 bases between. This CDR3 is CASSQVALNTGELFF. As DNA, the CDR3 is TGTGCCAGCAGCCAAGTGGCTCTGAACACCGGGGAGCTGTTTTTT. Full variable domain (outside the CDR3, taken from reference TRBV14 and TRBJ2-2): EAGVTQFPSHSVIEKGQTVTLRCDPISGHDNLYWYRRVMGKEIKFLLHFVKESKQDESGMPNNRFLAERTGGTYSTLKVQPAELEDSGVYFCASSQVALNTGELFFGEGSRLTVL.

In the case of this clonotype: Mismatch with germline at one junction end may stem from a read error. J is TRBJ1-5 and V is TRBV20-1; D gene uncertain. The germline CDR1 and CDR2 sequences are DFQATT and SNEGSKA (reference sequence). The CDR3 runs 13 residues. CDR3 region: CSARPDSNQAQHF. The CDR3 nucleotides read TGCAGTGCTAGGCCTGATAGCAATCAGGCCCAGCATTTT.

There are a few counts of this clonotype. The V and J genes are TRBV3-1 and TRBJ2-1, with a tentative D call TRBD1 (5 bases). Germline V gene data show CDR1 as LGHDT and CDR2 as YNNKEL (reference sequence). V was trimmed by 1 base and J by 7 bases, leaving 14 bases between them. CDR3 size: 15 residues. Written as DNA, the CDR3 is TGTGCCAGCAGCCAAGGCAGGGCAATCGCGAATGAGCAGTTCTTC. It translates to CASSQGRAIANEQFF.

This clonotype was picked up a small number of times. The chain uses TRBV7-2 and TRBJ2-2; possible D gene TRBD1, 6 bases. Germline V gene data show CDR1 as SGHTA and CDR2 as FQGNSA. The CDR3 is 16 amino acids. Trimming removed 5 bases at V and 7 bases at J, with 20 bases between. CDR3 residues: CASSAFGQLVNGELFF. The CDR3 region has the DNA TGTGCCAGCAGCGCCTTTGGACAGCTTGTCAACGGGGAGCTGTTTTTT.

This clonotype turned up a few times. The rearrangement links TRBV24-1 to TRBJ1-1; D ambiguous. Trimming stripped 1 base from V and 0 bases from J, with 14 bases between. This CDR3 contains 17 residues. Germline loops: CDR1 KGHDR, CDR2 SFDVKD. CDR3 nucleotide sequence: TGTGCCACCAGTGATTTTATGACTGACTATGTGAACACTGAAGCTTTCTTT. Translating gives CATSDFMTDYVNTEAFF.

V and J are TRBV7-9 and TRBJ1-1; D not certain. Deletions cut 5 bases from V and 3 bases from J, with 13 bases between. The CDR3 is made up of 14 amino acids. CDR1 is SEHNR and CDR2 is FQNEAQ in the germline V gene (reference sequence). The CDR3 protein is CASSAWSGYTEAFF. The CDR3, as DNA: TGTGCCAGCAGCGCCTGGTCCGGATACACTGAAGCTTTCTTT.

The genes are TRBV7-2 and TRBJ2-2; 12 nucleotides line up with TRBD2. Per the germline V gene, CDR1 is SGHTA and CDR2 is FQGNSA. The V segment lost 4 bases and the J segment 7 bases; nucleotides outside the gene matches: 4. The CDR3 is made up of 15 amino acids. The CDR3 nucleotides are TGTGCCAGCAGCTCTAGCGGGAGGGCCTTCGGGGAGCTGTTTTTT. Protein product: CASSSSGRAFGELFF. Full variable domain (missing parts from reference TRBV7-2 and TRBJ2-2): GAGVSQSPSNKVTEKGKDVELRCDPISGHTALYWYRQSLGQGLEFLIYFQGNSAPDKSGLPSDRFSAERTGGSVSTLTIQRTQQEDSAVYLCASSSSGRAFGELFFGEGSRLTVL.

This clonotype has more than one count but fewer than ten. The CDR3: CASSLGVPDLPYEQYF. For the CDR3, the DNA is TGTGCCAGCAGTTTAGGAGTACCGGACCTACCATACGAGCAGTACTTC. The gene calls are TRBV28 and TRBJ2-7, with D hard to call. Germline values: CDR1 MDHEN, CDR2 SYDVKM. The length of the CDR3 is 16 residues. V lost 2 bases and J lost 4, with 18 bases in between. The full variable domain, rest sourced from reference TRBV28 and TRBJ2-7, is DVKVTQSSRYLVKRTGEKVFLECVQDMDHENMFWYRQDPGLGLRLIYFSYDVKMKEKGDIPEGYSVSREKKERFSLILESASTNQTSMYLCASSLGVPDLPYEQYFGPGTRLTVT.